These 7 T cell receptor beta chains came from one sample sequenced in a study of shared clonotypes between healthy human individuals. The assay was immunoSEQ multiplex PCR, and TCRdb's table has in-frame clones only and misses some. The sample carries 600,000 to 700,000 clones, more than 70% recorded once. Sequencing was carried out using memory CD4+ T cells sorted from blood. The subset denotes: CD45RA-negative fraction. The origin of the receptors is a woman younger than 45 in good health.

This chain links TRBV30 with TRBJ1-5, with unresolved D. Trimming removed 2 bases at V and 2 bases at J, with 7 bases between. Germline-derived CDR1 and CDR2 are GTSNPN and SVGIG (reference sequence). This CDR3 has 13 residues. CDR3 sequence: CAWSLVRNQPQHF. CDR3 DNA sequence: TGTGCCTGGAGTTTAGTGCGCAATCAGCCCCAGCATTTT.

This clone appeared a few times. The rearrangement uses TRBV27 and TRBJ2-7, with a possible D match to TRBD1 (6 bases). Between the trimmed V and J ends, which lost 3 bases and 1 base, there was a span of 13 bases. The CDR3 spans 15 residues. Germline lookup yields CDR1 MNHEY and CDR2 SMNVEV (reference sequence). The CDR3 nucleotides are TGTGCCAGCAGTTTGTTATCAGGGGTTTCCTACGAGCAGTACTTC. It is translated as CASSLLSGVSYEQYF.

V and J are TRBV7-9 and TRBJ2-4; 8 bases are a match to TRBD2. The CDR3 is made up of 15 amino acids. From germline, CDR1 is SEHNR and CDR2 FQNEAQ (reference sequence). The trim removed 3 bases at V and 3 bases at J, leaving 4 bases unmatched. DNA of the CDR3: TGTGCCAGCAGCTTCGGGAGCGGGGGCAAAAACATTCAGTACTTC. This codes for CASSFGSGGKNIQYF.

This clone was seen a handful of times. This chain joins TRBV4-1 and TRBJ1-5, with TRBD1 identical over 7 bases. The CDR3 spans 15 residues. Germline lookup yields CDR1 MGHRA and CDR2 YSYEKL. Trimming cost V 1 base and J 5 bases; bases outside gene matches: 5. As DNA, the CDR3 is TGCGCCAGCAGCCAAGTAGGGGACAGATATCAGCCCCAGCATTTT. This codes for CASSQVGDRYQPQHF.

V usage is TRBV5-1 and J usage is TRBJ2-7; 11 positions match TRBD1. From germline, CDR1 is SGHRS and CDR2 YFSETQ. The CDR3 sequence is 16 residues long. CDR3 sequence: CASSYNEKPSGTGGFV. The DNA of the CDR3 is TGCGCCAGCAGCTATAACGAGAAACCTTCCGGGACAGGGGGGTTCGTC.

The chain carries TRBV10-2 and TRBJ2-7, with 14 bases aligning to TRBD2. The V and J ends lost 6 bases and 2 bases, in that order; junction bases with no gene match: 6. The germline V gene encodes CDR1 WSHSY and CDR2 SAAADI. The CDR3 consists of 16 residues. CDR3 bases: TGCGCCAGCAGGGGACTAGCGGGAGAGCCAACCTACGAGCAGTACTTC. It codes for CASRGLAGEPTYEQYF.

This clone was recorded a few times. The V call is TRBV28, the J call TRBJ2-7; the match to TRBD1 covers 7 bases. The germline gives CDR1 MDHEN, CDR2 SYDVKM. This CDR3 has 15 amino acids. With 7 bases clipped from V and 4 bases from J, the junction kept 13 bases outside the gene matches. CDR3 in amino acids: CASTSGQVVWYEQYF. The CDR3, as DNA: TGTGCCAGCACCAGCGGACAGGTTGTCTGGTACGAGCAGTACTTC.